This T cell receptor (beta chain) emerged from a study of shared clonotypes between healthy human individuals. Findings of the study overall: Against clonotypes common to all four donors, non-shared ones had lower generation probabilities.

This CDR3 region has 14 residues. Germline V gives CDR1 MGHRA, CDR2 YSYEKL. Losses at the gene ends were 5 bases for V and 1 base for J; bases not matched to a gene: 5. A remark on this clone: Its antigen is currently unknown.

Positively selected for CCR7, the CD45RO-negative cells used as naive CD8 cells excluded terminally differentiated effector memory CD45RA+ cells. TCRdb's table, derived via immunoSEQ multiplex PCR, lists solely in-frame clones and lacks some. The sample has around 2,000,000 clones, about 95% seen once. This chain connects TRBV4-1 to TRBJ2-7; 7 nucleotides agree with TRBD1. The sequence derives from a man in his late teens or twenties in good health. The sequenced sample was naive CD8+ T cells sorted from blood. CDR3 amino acids: CASSTGQVSYEQYF. The CDR3 coding sequence is TGCGCCAGCAGCACAGGACAGGTTTCCTACGAGCAGTACTTC.